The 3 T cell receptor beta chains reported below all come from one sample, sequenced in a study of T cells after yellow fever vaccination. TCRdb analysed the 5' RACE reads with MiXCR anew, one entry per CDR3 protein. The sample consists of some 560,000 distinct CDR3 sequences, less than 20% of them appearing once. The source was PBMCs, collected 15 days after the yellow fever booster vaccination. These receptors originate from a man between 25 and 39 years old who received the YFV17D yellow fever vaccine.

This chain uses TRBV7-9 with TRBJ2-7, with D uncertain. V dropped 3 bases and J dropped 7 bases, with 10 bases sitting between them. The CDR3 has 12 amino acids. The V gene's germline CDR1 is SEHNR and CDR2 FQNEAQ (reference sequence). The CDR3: CASSFADREQYF. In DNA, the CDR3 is TGTGCCAGCAGCTTCGCCGATAGGGAGCAGTACTTC.

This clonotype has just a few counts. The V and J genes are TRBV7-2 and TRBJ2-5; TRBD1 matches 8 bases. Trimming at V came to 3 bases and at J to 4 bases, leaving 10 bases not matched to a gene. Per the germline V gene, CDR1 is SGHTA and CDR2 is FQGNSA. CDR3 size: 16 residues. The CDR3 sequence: CASSFYRGAVIETQYF. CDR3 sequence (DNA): TGTGCCAGCAGCTTTTACAGGGGGGCTGTTATAGAGACCCAGTACTTC.

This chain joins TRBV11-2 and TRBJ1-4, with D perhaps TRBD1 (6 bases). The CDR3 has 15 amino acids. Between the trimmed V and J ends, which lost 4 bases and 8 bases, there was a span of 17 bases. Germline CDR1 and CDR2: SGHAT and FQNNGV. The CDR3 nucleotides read TGTGCCAGCAGCTCCCTACAGGGAGGTCGAGAAAAACTGTTTTTT. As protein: CASSSLQGGREKLFF. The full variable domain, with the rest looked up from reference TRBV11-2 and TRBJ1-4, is EAGVAQSPRYKIIEKRQSVAFWCNPISGHATLYWYQQILGQGPKLLIQFQNNGVVDDSQLPKDRFSAERLKGVDSTLKIQPAKLEDSAVYLCASSSLQGGREKLFFGSGTQLSVL.